This entry lists 4 T cell receptor beta chains sequenced from one sample in a study of blood T cell repertoires in COVID-19. Profiling relied on immunoSEQ multiplex PCR, and the TCRdb table lists in-frame clones only, not all of them. This sample has over 85,000 clones, with roughly 87% found just once. The sequenced sample consisted of peripheral blood. The receptors were gathered from a man aged 55-75 years with acute or convalescent COVID-19.

The chain couples TRBV19 to TRBJ1-2, with TRBD1 as a possible D gene (6 bases). The V end lost 5 bases, the J end lost 5 bases, and 12 bases lay between the germline ends. Looked up from germline, CDR1 is LNHDA and CDR2 is SQIVND (reference sequence). This CDR3 comprises 13 residues. This CDR3 reads CASSLTGWYGYTF. The CDR3 nucleotides are TGTGCCAGTAGTCTCACAGGGTGGTATGGCTACACCTTC.

This chain links TRBV3-1 (or the pseudogene TRBV3-2) with TRBJ2-7; tentatively, D is TRBD2 (5 bases). Germline V gene data show CDR1 as LGHDT and CDR2 as YNNKEL (reference sequence). CDR3 size: 14 residues. Between the trimmed V and J ends, which lost 4 bases and 2 bases, there was a span of 12 bases. The CDR3 spells CASSRGLSPYEQYF. The DNA of the CDR3 is TGTGCCAGCAGCCGAGGGCTTTCCCCCTACGAGCAGTACTTC.

The V and J genes are TRBV12-3 or TRBV12-4 and TRBJ1-5, with D maybe TRBD1 (5 bases). V shed 5 bases and J shed 6 bases, with 11 bases lying between them. The CDR3 spans 13 residues. In DNA form, the CDR3 reads TGTGCCAGCAGTACCCTGGGGGGTCAGCCCCAGCATTTT. It specifies CASSTLGGQPQHF.

CDR3 in amino acids: CASSQVATYNEQFF. In nucleotides, the CDR3 is TGTGCCAGCTCCCAGGTTGCTACTTACAATGAGCAGTTCTTC. The chain combines TRBV18 with TRBJ2-1; D is unclear. The V end was cut by 6 bases, the J end by 4 bases, with 13 bases between. The CDR3 contains 14 residues. Germline assignment: CDR1 KGHSH and CDR2 LQKENI.